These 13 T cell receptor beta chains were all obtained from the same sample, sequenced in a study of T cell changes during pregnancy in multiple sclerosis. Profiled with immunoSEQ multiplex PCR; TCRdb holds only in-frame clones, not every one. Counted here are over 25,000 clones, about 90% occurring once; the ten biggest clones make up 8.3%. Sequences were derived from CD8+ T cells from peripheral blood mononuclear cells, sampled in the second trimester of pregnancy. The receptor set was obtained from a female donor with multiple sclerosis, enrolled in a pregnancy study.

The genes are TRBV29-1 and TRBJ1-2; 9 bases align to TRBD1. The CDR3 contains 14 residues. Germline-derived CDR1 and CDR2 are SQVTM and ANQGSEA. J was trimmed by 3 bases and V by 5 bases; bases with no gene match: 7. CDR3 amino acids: CSVTPGQGDYGYTF. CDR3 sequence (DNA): TGCAGCGTTACCCCGGGACAGGGAGACTATGGCTACACCTTC.

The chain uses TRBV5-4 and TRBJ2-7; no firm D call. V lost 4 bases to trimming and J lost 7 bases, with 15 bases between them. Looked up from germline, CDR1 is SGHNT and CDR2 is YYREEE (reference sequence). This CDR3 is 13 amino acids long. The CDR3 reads CASSRPLEREQYF. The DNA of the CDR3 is TGTGCCAGCAGCCGGCCCCTGGAGCGTGAGCAGTACTTC.

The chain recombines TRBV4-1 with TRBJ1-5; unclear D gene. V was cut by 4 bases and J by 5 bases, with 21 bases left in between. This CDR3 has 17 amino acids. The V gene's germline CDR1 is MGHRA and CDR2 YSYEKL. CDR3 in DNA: TGCGCCAGCAGCCTTTACTCGGGAAAAAGGGTGGATCAGCCCCAGCATTTT. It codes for CASSLYSGKRVDQPQHF.

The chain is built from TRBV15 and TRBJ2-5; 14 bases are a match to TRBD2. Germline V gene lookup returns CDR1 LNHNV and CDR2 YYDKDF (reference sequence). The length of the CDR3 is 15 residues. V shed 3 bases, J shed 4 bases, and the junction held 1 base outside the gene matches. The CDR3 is CATSRTSGGAETQYF. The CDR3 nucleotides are TGTGCCACCAGCAGGACTAGCGGGGGGGCAGAGACCCAGTACTTC.

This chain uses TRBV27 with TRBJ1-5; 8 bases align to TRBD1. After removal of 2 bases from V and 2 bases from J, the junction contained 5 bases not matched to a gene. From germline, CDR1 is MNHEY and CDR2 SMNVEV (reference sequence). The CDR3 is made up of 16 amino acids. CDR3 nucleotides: TGTGCCAGCAGTTTAACGCCGACAGGGGGCAATCAGCCCCAGCATTTT. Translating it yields CASSLTPTGGNQPQHF.

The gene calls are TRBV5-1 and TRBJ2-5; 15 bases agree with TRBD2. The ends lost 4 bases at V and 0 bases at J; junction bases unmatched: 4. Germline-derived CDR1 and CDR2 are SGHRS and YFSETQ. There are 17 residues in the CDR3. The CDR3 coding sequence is TGCGCCAGCAGCCCCGGACTAGCGGGGGGGTACCAAGAGACCCAGTACTTC. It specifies CASSPGLAGGYQETQYF.

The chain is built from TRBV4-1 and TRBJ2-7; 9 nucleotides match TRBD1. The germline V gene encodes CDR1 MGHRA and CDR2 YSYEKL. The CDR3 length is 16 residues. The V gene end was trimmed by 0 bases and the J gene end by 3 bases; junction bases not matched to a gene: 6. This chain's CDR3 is CASSQDLGTGIYEQYF. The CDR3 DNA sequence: TGCGCCAGCAGCCAAGATCTCGGGACAGGGATCTACGAGCAGTACTTC.

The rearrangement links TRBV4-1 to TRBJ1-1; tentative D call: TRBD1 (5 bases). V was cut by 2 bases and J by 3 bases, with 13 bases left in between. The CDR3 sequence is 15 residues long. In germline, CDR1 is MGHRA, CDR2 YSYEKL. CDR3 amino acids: CASSQLGGGYTEAFF. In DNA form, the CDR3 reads TGCGCCAGCAGCCAACTCGGGGGGGGGTACACTGAAGCTTTCTTT.

The DNA for the CDR3 is TGTGCCAGCAGTCCCGGGACAGGGGGCTTTGAGACCCAGTACTTC. This codes for CASSPGTGGFETQYF. V usage is TRBV6-4 and J usage is TRBJ2-5; 12 nucleotides align to TRBD1. The CDR3 has 15 amino acids. The germline gives CDR1 MRHNA, CDR2 SNTAGT. Losses at the gene ends were 5 bases for V and 5 bases for J; bases not matched to a gene: 6.

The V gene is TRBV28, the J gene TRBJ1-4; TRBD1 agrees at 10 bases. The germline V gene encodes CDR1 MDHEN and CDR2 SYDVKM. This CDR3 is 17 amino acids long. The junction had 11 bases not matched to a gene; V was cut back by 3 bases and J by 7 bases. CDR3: CASSFHYSDRGTEKLFF. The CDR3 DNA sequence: TGTGCCAGCAGTTTCCACTACTCGGACAGGGGGACTGAAAAACTGTTTTTT.

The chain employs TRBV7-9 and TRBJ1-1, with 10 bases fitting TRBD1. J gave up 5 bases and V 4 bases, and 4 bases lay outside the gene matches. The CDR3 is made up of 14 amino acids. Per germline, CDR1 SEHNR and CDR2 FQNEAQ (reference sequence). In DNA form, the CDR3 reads TGTGCCAGCAGCTCCGGGACAGGGGAAACTGAAGCTTTCTTT. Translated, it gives CASSSGTGETEAFF.

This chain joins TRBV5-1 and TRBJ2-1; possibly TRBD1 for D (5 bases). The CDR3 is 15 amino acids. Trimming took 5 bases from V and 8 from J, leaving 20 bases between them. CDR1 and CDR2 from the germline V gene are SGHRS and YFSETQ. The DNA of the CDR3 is TGCGCCAGCAGGCACTCTGGGGCCCCGACGGATGAGCAGTTCTTC. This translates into CASRHSGAPTDEQFF. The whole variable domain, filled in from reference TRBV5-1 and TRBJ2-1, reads KAGVTQTPRYLIKTRGQQVTLSCSPISGHRSVSWYQQTPGQGLQFLFEYFSETQRNKGNFPGRFSGRQFSNSRSEMNVSTLELGDSALYLCASRHSGAPTDEQFFGPGTRLTVL.

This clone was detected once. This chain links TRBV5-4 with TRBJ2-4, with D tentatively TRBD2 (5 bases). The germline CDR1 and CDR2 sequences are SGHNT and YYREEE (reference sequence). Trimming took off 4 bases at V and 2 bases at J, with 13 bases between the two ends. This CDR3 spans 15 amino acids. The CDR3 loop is CASSELGSTKNIQYF. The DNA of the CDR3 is TGTGCCAGCAGCGAACTAGGGTCAACCAAAAACATTCAGTACTTC.